One sample yielded the 14 T cell receptor beta chains listed below, sequenced in a study of T cells in Graves' hyperthyroidism and ophthalmopathy. Using RNA transcripts as the source, TCR beta CDR3 regions were amplified. The study used the HTBI primer set for a first-round RT-PCR of the TCR CDR3. Each CDR3 protein gets one entry after TCRdb re-called the multiplex PCR reads with MiXCR. Among some 560,000 distinct CDR3 sequences listed, 11% to 15% were seen once. Sequenced input: blood. These receptors were taken from a middle-aged woman with Graves' hyperthyroidism.

This CDR3 reads CASSARGRSGQETQYF. Written as DNA, the CDR3 is TGTGCCAGCAGCGCTAGGGGACGTTCGGGGCAAGAGACCCAGTACTTC. This chain joins TRBV7-2 and TRBJ2-5; D may match TRBD1 or TRBD2 (5 bases each). The CDR3 spans 16 residues. The V gene's germline CDR1 is SGHTA and CDR2 FQGNSA. Trimming shortened V by 5 bases and J by 2 bases, and 18 bases separated the two germline ends.

The sample holds many counts of this clonotype. This rearrangement joins TRBV28 to TRBJ1-5; 9 bases are a match to TRBD1. Trimming removed 6 bases from V and 3 bases from J; junction bases left unmatched: 6. Germline V gene lookup returns CDR1 MDHEN and CDR2 SYDVKM. The CDR3 contains 15 residues. This CDR3 is CASRRRDRVNQPQHF. DNA of the CDR3: TGTGCCAGCAGGCGCCGGGACAGGGTCAATCAGCCCCAGCATTTT.

At least ten counts were recorded for this clonotype. The V call is TRBV28, the J call TRBJ2-7, with D possibly matching TRBD1 (6 bases). Germline CDR1 and CDR2: MDHEN and SYDVKM. The CDR3 consists of 15 residues. V was pared by 6 bases and J by 5 bases, with 20 bases between. The CDR3 DNA is TGTGCCAGCAGCCTCGGAAAGGGGGAATGGGACGAGCAGTACTTC. It encodes CASSLGKGEWDEQYF. Full variable domain (rest looked up from reference TRBV28 and TRBJ2-7): DVKVTQSSRYLVKRTGEKVFLECVQDMDHENMFWYRQDPGLGLRLIYFSYDVKMKEKGDIPEGYSVSREKKERFSLILESASTNQTSMYLCASSLGKGEWDEQYFGPGTRLTVT.

This clonotype was seen many times. The chain couples TRBV12-3 or TRBV12-4 to TRBJ2-5; TRBD2 aligns across 7 bases. The CDR3 runs to 14 residues. V gave up 6 bases and J gave up 2 bases; unmatched junction bases: 6. This chain's CDR3 is CASRLLADQETQYF. CDR3 nucleotides: TGTGCCAGCAGACTTCTAGCGGATCAAGAGACCCAGTACTTC.

The CDR3 bases are TGTGCCAGCAGCTCTAGCGGTTTTGGGTACGAGCAGTACTTC. It translates to CASSSSGFGYEQYF. The chain recombines TRBV7-2 with TRBJ2-7; 7 bases line up with TRBD2. This CDR3 contains 14 residues. V gave up 4 bases and J gave up 4 bases; unmatched junction bases: 7. The germline gives CDR1 SGHTA, CDR2 FQGNSA.

This clonotype was detected only a few times. The chain is built from TRBV7-9 and TRBJ2-7; D remains unclear. Germline CDR1 SEHNR, CDR2 FQNEAQ (reference sequence). This CDR3 spans 13 amino acids. V dropped 5 bases and J dropped 4 bases, with 12 bases sitting between them. The DNA for the CDR3 is TGTGCCAGCAGCCCCACGGACGGATACGAGCAGTACTTC. It encodes CASSPTDGYEQYF.

This chain connects TRBV19 to TRBJ2-7, with 12 bases aligning to TRBD2. With 3 bases clipped from V and 6 bases from J, the junction kept 6 bases outside the gene matches. Germline V gives CDR1 LNHDA, CDR2 SQIVND (reference sequence). The CDR3 runs 15 residues. The CDR3 region has the DNA TGTGCCAGTAGTATGGTACTAGCGGGAGGAGCCGAGCAGTACTTC. This encodes CASSMVLAGGAEQYF.

This clonotype has only a few counts. The V gene is TRBV12-5, the J gene TRBJ2-7; no clear D. Trimming took 6 bases from V and 2 from J, leaving 11 bases between them. Looked up from germline, CDR1 is LGHNT and CDR2 is FRNRAP. The CDR3 spans 13 residues. The CDR3 here is CASGKGSAYEQYF. The CDR3 DNA follows: TGTGCTAGTGGCAAGGGAAGCGCCTACGAGCAGTACTTC.

This clonotype was seen a handful of times. The gene calls are TRBV7-9 and TRBJ2-2; unclear D gene. The CDR3 loop spans 13 amino acids. V lost 10 bases and J lost 6, with 15 bases in between. The V gene's germline CDR1 is SEHNR and CDR2 FQNEAQ (reference sequence). For the CDR3, the DNA is TGTGCCACCCCATCCGGTTTAGCCGGGGAGCTGTTTTTT. It translates to CATPSGLAGELFF.

This chain connects TRBV11-2 to TRBJ1-4; D is unclear. The germline V gene has CDR1 SGHAT and CDR2 FQNNGV. V dropped 5 bases and J dropped 6 bases, with 16 bases sitting between them. The CDR3 consists of 15 residues. The CDR3 bases are TGTGCCAGCAGCCAAGAGTGGGTCCCCGATGAAAAACTGTTTTTT. It codes for CASSQEWVPDEKLFF.

This clonotype was found many times. The J gene is TRBJ2-1, the V gene TRBV20-1; D may match TRBD1 or TRBD2 (6 bases each). Deletions cut 6 bases from V and 9 bases from J, with 21 bases between. The CDR3 is 14 amino acids. Germline V lookup: CDR1 DFQATT, CDR2 SNEGSKA (reference sequence). The CDR3 protein is CSATTGSGVSEQFF. DNA for the CDR3: TGCAGTGCAACTACAGGGTCGGGAGTCTCTGAGCAGTTCTTC.

This clonotype has at least ten counts. The J gene is TRBJ2-7, the V gene TRBV7-2, with no clear D. The CDR3 runs to 14 residues. Germline values: CDR1 SGHTA, CDR2 FQGNSA. V was pared by 3 bases and J by 1 base, with 10 bases between. The CDR3 here is CASSLTGRSYEQYF. The CDR3 DNA is TGTGCCAGCAGCTTGACCGGGCGTTCCTACGAGCAGTACTTC.

The rearrangement uses TRBV20-1 and TRBJ1-1, with D perhaps matching TRBD1 (5 bases). Germline CDR1 is DFQATT and CDR2 is SNEGSKA (reference sequence). The CDR3 totals 12 residues. Between the trimmed V and J ends, which lost 6 bases and 8 bases, there was a span of 16 bases. CDR3 residues: CSAGELRTEAFF. The DNA for the CDR3 is TGCAGTGCGGGGGAATTGCGGACAGAAGCTTTCTTT.

This clonotype was seen at least ten times. The CDR3 nucleotides are TGTGCCAGCAGCCTACAGGGGGCAGGGGGCGCCGGGGAGCTGTTTTTT. It specifies CASSLQGAGGAGELFF. V gene TRBV7-2 combines with J gene TRBJ2-2, with TRBD1 matching over 9 bases. The CDR3 runs 16 residues. V lost 5 bases and J lost 6; bases outside the gene matches: 10. Germline lookup yields CDR1 SGHTA and CDR2 FQGNSA.